Described below is a single T cell receptor beta chain sequence and its context. Antigen: not known. The data were obtained in a study of cytomegalovirus exposure and HLA in healthy donors. Overall study results and limits: High sensitivity and specificity were reportedly achieved when the classifier diagnosed cytomegalovirus status. Investigators reported 150 to 200 TCR beta chains as tied to cytomegalovirus.

Libraries were prepared by immunoSEQ multiplex PCR; TCRdb keeps only in-frame clonotypes and omits some of them. The table has about 360,000 clones, 86% seen once. Trimming cost V 4 bases and J 0 bases; bases outside gene matches: 6. The CDR3 contains 15 residues. Germline CDR1 and CDR2: SGHRS and YFSETQ. The receptor was derived from a woman between 18 and 30 years old in good health and CMV-seronegative. V usage is TRBV5-1 and J usage is TRBJ2-7, with 8 bases that match TRBD1. Sequenced input: PBMCs. The CDR3: CASSPGQGISYEQYF. The CDR3 DNA reads TGCGCCAGCAGCCCCGGACAGGGCATCTCCTACGAGCAGTACTTC.